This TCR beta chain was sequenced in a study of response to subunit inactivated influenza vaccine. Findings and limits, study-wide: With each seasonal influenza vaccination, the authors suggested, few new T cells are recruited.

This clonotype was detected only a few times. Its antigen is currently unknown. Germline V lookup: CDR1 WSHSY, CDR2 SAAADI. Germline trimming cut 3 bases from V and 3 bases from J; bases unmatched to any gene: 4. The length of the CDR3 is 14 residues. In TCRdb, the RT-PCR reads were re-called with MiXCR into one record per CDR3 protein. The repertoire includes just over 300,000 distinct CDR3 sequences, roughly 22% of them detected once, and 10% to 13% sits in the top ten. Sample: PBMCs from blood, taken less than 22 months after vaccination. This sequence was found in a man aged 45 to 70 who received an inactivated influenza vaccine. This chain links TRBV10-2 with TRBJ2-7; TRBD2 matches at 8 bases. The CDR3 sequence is CASSEGSGIYEQYF. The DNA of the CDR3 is TGCGCCAGCAGTGAAGGTAGCGGGATCTACGAGCAGTACTTC.